Detailed here is one T cell receptor beta chain. The antigen is not known. Researchers ran the PCR with 60 Vbeta and 13 Jbeta primers. The repertoire was sequenced with immunoSEQ multiplex PCR; TCRdb's copy has only in-frame clones and lacks some. Its clone listing holds roughly 190,000 clones. This specimen belongs to a study of cytomegalovirus exposure and HLA in healthy donors. Study-level findings and limits: Cytomegalovirus-associated status was assigned to about 180 TCR beta chains.

The CDR3 runs 16 residues. The germline V gene encodes CDR1 MNHEY and CDR2 SMNVEV (reference sequence). Trimming removed 2 bases from V and 2 bases from J; junction bases left unmatched: 8. The sample comprised PBMCs. The sequence was collected from a man in his thirties or forties in good health and CMV-seronegative. The chain combines TRBV27 with TRBJ2-7, with 8 bases matching TRBD2. The CDR3: CASSLSASGRTYEQYF. CDR3 in DNA: TGTGCCAGCAGTTTAAGCGCTAGCGGGCGGACCTACGAGCAGTACTTC.